Listed here are 22 T cell receptor beta chains from one sample, sequenced in a study of control samples from healthy donors and cancer patients. Using immunoSEQ multiplex PCR, the repertoire was profiled, and TCRdb retains in-frame clones only, with some absent. Seen here are under 200,000 clones, just under 95% observed once, and the top ten hold roughly 4.3%. Sequencing was performed on blood. The receptors stem from a woman aged 55-69 years in good health.

V and J are TRBV4-1 and TRBJ2-1; tentative D call: TRBD2 (6 bases). V dropped 3 bases and J dropped 7 bases, with 22 bases sitting between them. The CDR3 has 17 residues. In germline, CDR1 is MGHRA, CDR2 YSYEKL. The CDR3 spells CASSQPPGAGIVNEQFF. The CDR3 DNA reads as TGCGCCAGCAGCCAGCCTCCGGGAGCAGGGATCGTTAATGAGCAGTTCTTC.

The table lists this clone with a count of one. The J gene is TRBJ2-7, the V gene TRBV7-9; D may be TRBD1 (5 bases). V was cut by 0 bases and J by 2 bases, with 17 bases left in between. Germline V gene lookup returns CDR1 SEHNR and CDR2 FQNEAQ (reference sequence). The CDR3 is made up of 17 amino acids. The CDR3 region is CASSLASGLGPPYEQYF. The DNA of the CDR3 is TGTGCCAGCAGCTTAGCGTCAGGGCTAGGGCCTCCCTACGAGCAGTACTTC.

This clone appeared once. V gene TRBV19 combines with J gene TRBJ2-3; tentatively, D is TRBD2 (5 bases). Germline CDR1 reads LNHDA; CDR2 reads SQIVND (reference sequence). V shed 6 bases and J shed 2 bases, with 6 bases lying between them. CDR3 length: 12 residues. CDR3 DNA sequence: TGTGCCAGTAGCGGGGACACAGATACGCAGTATTTT. Amino acid sequence: CASSGDTDTQYF. The entire variable domain, with the rest obtained from reference TRBV19 and TRBJ2-3, is as follows: DGGITQSPKYLFRKEGQNVTLSCEQNLNHDAMYWYRQDPGQGLRLIYYSQIVNDFQKGDIAEGYSVSREKKESFPLTVTSAQKNPTAFYLCASSGDTDTQYFGPGTRLTVL.

This clone has a single count. The J gene is TRBJ2-7, the V gene TRBV9; TRBD2 agrees at 11 bases. The CDR3 totals 18 residues. The junction had 8 bases not matched to a gene; V was cut back by 0 bases and J by 0 bases. The V gene's germline CDR1 is SGDLS and CDR2 YYNGEE. Here the CDR3 DNA reads TGTGCCAGCAGCGTAGGGGACCTAGCGGGGGGCTACTCCTACGAGCAGTACTTC. This gives the protein CASSVGDLAGGYSYEQYF.

The V call is TRBV6-6, the J call TRBJ2-3; 7 bases line up with TRBD1. Germline loops: CDR1 MNHNY, CDR2 SVGAGI (reference sequence). The J segment lost 0 bases and the V segment lost 7 bases, leaving 7 bases of the junction unmatched. This CDR3 is built from 15 residues. CDR3 in amino acids: CASTPGQISTDTQYF. In DNA, the CDR3 is TGTGCCAGCACCCCGGGACAGATAAGCACAGATACGCAGTATTTT.

The CDR3 here is CASTPRDRGDTQYF. The CDR3, as DNA: TGTGCCAGCACTCCTAGGGACAGGGGAGATACGCAGTATTTT. The chain is built from TRBV6-6 and TRBJ2-3; 10 positions agree with TRBD1. Germline-derived CDR1 and CDR2 are MNHNY and SVGAGI (reference sequence). V lost 7 bases to trimming and J lost 5 bases; unmatched junction nucleotides: 6. The length of the CDR3 is 14 residues.

This clone was counted a few times. The V gene is TRBV6-2 or TRBV6-3, the J gene TRBJ1-2; TRBD1 might be the D (5 bases). The CDR3 runs to 14 residues. CDR1 and CDR2 from the germline V gene are MNHEY and SVGEGT. Trimming stripped 0 bases from V and 2 bases from J, with 7 bases between. CDR3 in DNA: TGTGCCAGCAGTTACTCGTCAGGGAACTATGGCTACACCTTC. This encodes CASSYSSGNYGYTF.

This clone showed up just a few times. The same CDR3 also results from other DNA sequences found in this sample. V and J are TRBV5-8 and TRBJ2-3, with D possibly TRBD1 on 5 matching bases. V lost 4 bases to trimming and J lost 4 bases, with 7 bases between them. CDR3 length: 12 amino acids. Germline V gives CDR1 SGHTS, CDR2 YDEGEE. CDR3 protein: CASSPRADTQYF. The CDR3 coding sequence is TGTGCCAGCAGCCCCAGGGCAGATACGCAGTATTTT.

This rearrangement joins TRBV7-9 to TRBJ2-5; TRBD1 might be the D (6 bases). Trimming left V 3 bases short and J 5 bases short, with 10 bases between. This CDR3 has 13 amino acids. The V gene's germline CDR1 is SEHNR and CDR2 FQNEAQ (reference sequence). CDR3 bases: TGTGCCAGCAGCTTGCAGGGGTGGGAGACCCAGTACTTC. This sequence encodes CASSLQGWETQYF.

The chain recombines TRBV29-1 with TRBJ1-1; 9 bases fit TRBD1. This CDR3 spans 14 amino acids. Per the germline V gene, CDR1 is SQVTM and CDR2 is ANQGSEA. The V and J ends lost 6 bases and 8 bases, in that order; junction bases with no gene match: 13. This chain's CDR3 is CSVLNQQGAFEAFF. The CDR3 nucleotides read TGCAGCGTCCTCAATCAACAGGGGGCATTCGAAGCTTTCTTT.

This chain connects TRBV6-5 to TRBJ1-1; the D gene is possibly TRBD1 (5 bases). Germline assignment: CDR1 MNHEY and CDR2 SVGAGI. Deletions cut 4 bases from V and 4 bases from J, with 16 bases between. The CDR3 extends over 15 amino acids. This CDR3 reads CASSFMDISGTEAFF. Written as DNA, the CDR3 is TGTGCCAGCAGTTTCATGGACATCTCCGGCACTGAAGCTTTCTTT.

This chain uses TRBV2 with TRBJ2-7, with 8 bases aligning to TRBD1. The V and J ends lost 4 bases and 2 bases, in that order; junction bases with no gene match: 7. Germline CDR1 reads SNHLY; CDR2 reads FYNNEI. CDR3 length equals 15 residues. The CDR3 here is CASSGSDRAPYEQYF. The CDR3 DNA reads TGTGCCAGCAGTGGGTCGGACAGGGCCCCCTACGAGCAGTACTTC.

The chain is built from TRBV11-2 and TRBJ2-1, with D tentatively TRBD1 or TRBD2 (5 bases each). This CDR3 has 17 amino acids. Germline V gene data show CDR1 as SGHAT and CDR2 as FQNNGV. With 1 base removed from V and 12 bases from J, the gap between germline ends came to 25 bases. CDR3 in amino acids: CASSLAFGGATSLGQFF. DNA for the CDR3: TGTGCCAGCAGCTTAGCCTTTGGGGGTGCAACTTCCCTGGGGCAGTTCTTC.

The gene calls are TRBV11-2 and TRBJ2-7; D is unclear. Trimming removed 5 bases at V and 4 bases at J, with 6 bases between. The CDR3 consists of 11 residues. Germline V lookup: CDR1 SGHAT, CDR2 FQNNGV. The CDR3 region has the DNA TGTGCCAGCAGCATACTATACGAGCAGTACTTC. Amino acid sequence: CASSILYEQYF.

The chain has TRBV5-1 and TRBJ2-5, with 10 nucleotides matching TRBD2. V shed 6 bases and J 5 bases; nucleotides not matched to a gene: 7. Per the germline V gene, CDR1 is SGHRS and CDR2 is YFSETQ. The CDR3 has 14 residues. The CDR3 region is CASTPSGGGETQYF. CDR3 nucleotide sequence: TGCGCCAGCACCCCTAGCGGGGGTGGTGAGACCCAGTACTTC.

As to this clone: The sample carries other DNA sequences with the same CDR3. The V and J genes are TRBV7-2 and TRBJ2-5, with no clear D. V shed 1 base and J shed 5 bases, with 5 bases lying between them. CDR3 length equals 12 residues. Germline V lookup: CDR1 SGHTA, CDR2 FQGNSA. This chain's CDR3 is CASSLGSETQYF. DNA of the CDR3: TGTGCCAGCAGCTTAGGTTCGGAGACCCAGTACTTC.

The genes are TRBV19 and TRBJ2-7; the D gene is possibly TRBD2 (6 bases). The V gene's germline CDR1 is LNHDA and CDR2 SQIVND (reference sequence). There are 15 residues in the CDR3. The V end lost 5 bases, the J end lost 5 bases, and 19 bases lay between the germline ends. The CDR3 loop reads CASSWSFRDSNEQYF. The CDR3 DNA sequence: TGTGCCAGTAGTTGGTCGTTCAGGGACTCTAACGAGCAGTACTTC.

The V gene is TRBV6-5, the J gene TRBJ1-6; 11 bases are a match to TRBD1. Germline CDR1 MNHEY, CDR2 SVGAGI. Trimming at V came to 6 bases and at J to 7 bases, leaving 5 bases not matched to a gene. This CDR3 has 15 amino acids. The DNA for the CDR3 is TGTGCCAGCAGGGGGACAGGGGGTGCGAATTCACCCCTCCACTTT. It codes for CASRGTGGANSPLHF.

The chain carries TRBV19 and TRBJ1-2, with D hard to call. CDR3 length: 14 residues. Per the germline V gene, CDR1 is LNHDA and CDR2 is SQIVND (reference sequence). Trimming shortened V by 1 base and J by 6 bases, and 12 bases separated the two germline ends. CDR3 region: CASSIAQDVHGYTF. The DNA for the CDR3 is TGTGCCAGTAGTATAGCCCAAGATGTCCATGGCTACACCTTC.

V is TRBV6-2 or TRBV6-3 and J is TRBJ2-3, with 10 bases identical to TRBD2. V was pared by 6 bases and J by 3 bases, with 9 bases of the junction left unmatched. Per the germline V gene, CDR1 is MNHEY and CDR2 is SVGEGT. There are 16 residues in the CDR3. The chain's CDR3 is CASSTSLAGGTDTQYF. As DNA, the CDR3 is TGTGCCAGCAGCACCTCTTTAGCGGGGGGAACAGATACGCAGTATTTT.

This sequence joins TRBV6-1 and TRBJ1-1; D is possibly TRBD1 (5 bases). CDR3 size: 14 residues. The V gene's germline CDR1 is MNHNS and CDR2 SASEGT. The V end lost 0 bases, the J end lost 5 bases, and 10 bases lay between the germline ends. The CDR3 sequence: CASSEAGGYTEAFF. The CDR3 DNA is TGTGCCAGCAGTGAAGCTGGGGGATATACTGAAGCTTTCTTT.

J is TRBJ2-3 and V is TRBV11-3; D gene ambiguous. The germline V gene encodes CDR1 SGHNT and CDR2 YENEEA. V was pared by 8 bases and J by 6 bases, with 12 bases between. There are 12 residues in the CDR3. This chain's CDR3 is CASLKTPDTQYF. The CDR3 nucleotides are TGTGCCAGCCTCAAGACACCGGATACGCAGTATTTT.